This note documents a single T cell receptor (beta chain) sequence. This clonotype has at least ten counts. There is no known antigen for this receptor. Base qualities are missing; no much larger clone stands one base away. This sample is part of a study of T-cell reconstitution after alpha-beta-depleted transplantation in children (dated by TCRdb to about 2016). Study-level background: T-cell immune reconstitution after TCRalphabeta/CD19-depleted allogeneic hematopoietic cell transplantation in children was quantitatively tracked in the study by means of TCR repertoire profiling.

The CDR3 starts with the cysteine, ends with the phenylalanine, and has 16 residues. CDR3 DNA only is kept here, 48 bases in frame from base 1. Trimming removed 2 bases from V and 2 bases from J; the gene matches leave 5 bases unexplained. Via the germline V gene, CDR1 is SGHTA and CDR2 FQGNSA. On the study overall, not on this receptor specifically: Over the following months the frequencies of hyperexpanded clones went down, and after one year T-cell counts and TCRbeta diversity were mostly credited to newly produced T cells. Apparently early alphabetaT-cell count recovery about two months after transplant reportedly relied on only several hundred rapidly expanded clones derived from non-depleted graft cells. In some patients, the high TCRbeta diversity seen at day 60 was put down to recipient T cells and intrathymic progenitors that had survived conditioning.

The label giving this sample's treatment or condition can be read as: allogeneic hematopoietic cell transplantation with graft depleted of TCRalphabeta T cells and CD19 B cells. TCRalphabeta/CD19-depleted allogeneic hematopoietic cell grafts were given to the transplant recipients, all of whom were children. The library was obtained by PCR. The run used an Illumina HiSeq 2500. TCR libraries were prepared with molecular barcoding, using unique molecular identifiers to normalize TCRbeta repertoire quantification. TCRdb applied fastp at Q25 and MiXCR to the public reads, then kept only in-frame beta chains. Records with the same CDR3 protein are collapsed into one entry carrying the most frequent genes and DNA. Counted in this sample were about 100,000 distinct CDR3 sequences; almost 6.5% of them appeared once. Roughly 20% of the sample is held by the ten biggest clonotypes.

The TCR comes from a male patient between 2 and 15 years old who had a stem cell transplant for acute lymphoblastic leukemia, so the T cells may come from the graft donor. Source: PBMCs, mostly from graft donor cells, taken 360 days after TCRalphabeta/CD19-depleted stem cell transplant. This sequence uses TRBV7-2 and TRBJ2-5; 10 junctional bases match TRBD2. The CDR3 has the sequence CASSLFPAGGQETQYF. The DNA reads as follows: TGTGCCAGCAGCTTATTTCCAGCGGGGGGGCAAGAGACCCAGTACTTC.